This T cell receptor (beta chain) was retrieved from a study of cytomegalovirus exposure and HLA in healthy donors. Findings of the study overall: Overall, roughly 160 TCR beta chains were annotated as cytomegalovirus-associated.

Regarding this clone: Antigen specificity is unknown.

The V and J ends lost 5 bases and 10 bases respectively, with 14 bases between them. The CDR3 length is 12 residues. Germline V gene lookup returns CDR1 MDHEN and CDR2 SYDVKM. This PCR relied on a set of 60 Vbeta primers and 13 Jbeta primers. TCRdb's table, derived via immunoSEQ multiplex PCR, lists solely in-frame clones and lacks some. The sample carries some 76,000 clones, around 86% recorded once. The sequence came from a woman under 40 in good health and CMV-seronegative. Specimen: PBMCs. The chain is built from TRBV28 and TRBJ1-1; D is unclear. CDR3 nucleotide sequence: TGTGCCAGCAGTACTAATCCCCCTTTAGCTTTCTTT. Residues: CASSTNPPLAFF.